The clone carrying this TCR beta chain was found a few times. Its target is not known. The sample comes from a study of response to subunit inactivated influenza vaccine. TCRdb called the RT-PCR reads again in MiXCR, with one record for every CDR3 protein. The sample lists approximately 300,000 distinct CDR3 sequences, approximately 20% occurring once. Study conclusions and caveats: The study's authors posited that every seasonal influenza vaccination enlists few new T cells.

The CDR3 is 15 amino acids. CDR1 and CDR2 from the germline V gene are LGHNA and YSLEER. Trimming removed 1 base at V and 7 bases at J, with 11 bases between. This receptor was taken from a man in his fifties or sixties who received an inactivated influenza vaccine. The V gene is TRBV4-3, the J gene TRBJ1-6, with D possibly matching TRBD1 (6 bases). Source: PBMCs from blood, taken less than 22 months after vaccination. Here the CDR3 DNA reads TGCGCCAGCAGCCAAGTGCGGCAGGGGAATTCACCCCTCCACTTT. Amino acid sequence: CASSQVRQGNSPLHF.